The 4 T cell receptor beta chains presented below share a single source sample, sequenced in a study of CD8 T cells in ankylosing spondylitis. TCRdb re-derived calls from the 5' RACE reads in MiXCR, one entry per CDR3 protein. There are 800,000 to 900,000 distinct CDR3 sequences in the sample; approximately 10% occur only once, and approximately 0.51% lies in the top ten. Whole-study findings and limits: Fewer than ten highly homologous variants made up a TCR beta motif that seemed to typify ankylosing spondylitis blood.

Their recognized antigens are unknown. Sequencing was done on a sample of blood, either unsorted or a sorted T cell fraction (not recorded which). The source of these receptors is a male donor with ankylosing spondylitis.

This clonotype was seen repeatedly, ten times or more. The chain has TRBV20-1 and TRBJ1-5; D call uncertain. The ends were cut back, 5 bases at V and 5 bases at J, with 13 bases in the middle. This CDR3 spans 13 amino acids. CDR1 is DFQATT, CDR2 SNEGSKA, per germline (reference sequence). In nucleotides, the CDR3 is TGCAGTGCTCTCCATGACATCGATCAGCCCCAGCATTTT. This gives the protein CSALHDIDQPQHF.

This clonotype turned up a few times. V usage is TRBV5-8 and J usage is TRBJ2-7; D remains unclear. V dropped 4 bases and J dropped 6 bases, with 14 bases sitting between them. This CDR3 has 13 residues. Germline V gene lookup returns CDR1 SGHTS and CDR2 YDEGEE. The CDR3 spells CASSPRLPCEQYF. In nucleotides, the CDR3 is TGTGCCAGCAGCCCCCGGCTCCCCTGCGAGCAGTACTTC.

This clonotype was seen a few times. The chain combines TRBV7-2 with TRBJ1-4, with 7 bases fitting TRBD1. J was trimmed by 3 bases and V by 6 bases; bases with no gene match: 7. In germline, CDR1 is SGHTA, CDR2 FQGNSA. The CDR3 is 15 residues long. The CDR3 DNA follows: TGTGCCAGCAGACCACAGGGGCCATCTAATGAAAAACTGTTTTTT. As protein: CASRPQGPSNEKLFF.

The V call is TRBV5-1, the J call TRBJ1-1; no clear D. The V and J ends lost 4 bases and 6 bases respectively, with 19 bases between them. Germline loops: CDR1 SGHRS, CDR2 YFSETQ. This CDR3 is 15 amino acids long. In nucleotides, the CDR3 is TGCGCCAGCAGCCCCGGGATGGGTAGTTTCTCTGAAGCTTTCTTT. Amino acid sequence: CASSPGMGSFSEAFF.